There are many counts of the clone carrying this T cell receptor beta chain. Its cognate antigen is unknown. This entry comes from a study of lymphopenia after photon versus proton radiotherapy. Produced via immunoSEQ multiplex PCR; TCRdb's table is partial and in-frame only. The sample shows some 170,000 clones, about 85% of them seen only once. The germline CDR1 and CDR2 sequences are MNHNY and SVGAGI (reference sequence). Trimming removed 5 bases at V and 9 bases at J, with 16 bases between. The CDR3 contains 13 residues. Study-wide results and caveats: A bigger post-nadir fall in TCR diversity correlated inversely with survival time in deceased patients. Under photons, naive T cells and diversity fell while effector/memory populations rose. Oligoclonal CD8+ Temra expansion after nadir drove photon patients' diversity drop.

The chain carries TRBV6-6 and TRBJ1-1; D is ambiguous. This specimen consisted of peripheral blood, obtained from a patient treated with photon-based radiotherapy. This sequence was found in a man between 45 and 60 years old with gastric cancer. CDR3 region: CASSEGQVAQAFF. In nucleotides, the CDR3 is TGTGCCAGCAGTGAGGGTCAGGTTGCGCAAGCTTTCTTT.